This T cell receptor (beta chain) emerged from a study of shared clonotypes between healthy human individuals. Study outcomes and limitations: Sample collection involved blood only; tissue repertoires are likely different. Some naive CD4 clonotypes, around 5%, turned up in common across a handful of donors.

This CDR3 contains 14 residues. The germline gives CDR1 SEHNR, CDR2 FQNEAQ (reference sequence). V gave up 7 bases and J gave up 4 bases, with 17 bases separating them. Terminally differentiated effector memory CD45RA+ cells were excluded by CCR7 positive selection of CD45RO-negative cells. Turning to this clone: The antigen is not known.

DNA at approximately 200 ng, 25,000 to 35,000 T cell genomes, went into sorted-subset replicate PCRs. Using immunoSEQ multiplex PCR, the repertoire was profiled, and TCRdb retains in-frame clones only, with some absent. The sample records about 2.1 million clones, about 93% being singletons. This TCR was sampled from a man younger than 30 in good health. Some clones in this sample may be carry-over from other donors' samples. The specimen sequenced was naive CD8+ T cells from PBMCs. The chain combines TRBV7-9 with TRBJ2-7; the D call may be TRBD1 or TRBD2 (6 bases each). CDR3 residues: CASTVGQTSYEQYF. DNA for the CDR3: TGTGCCAGCACCGTCGGACAGACTAGTTACGAGCAGTACTTC.